The 10 T cell receptor beta chains given below trace back to one sample, sequenced in a study of vaccination effects on CD4 cells after COVID-19 (dated by TCRdb to 2022 to 2024). In the ViraFEST assay, PBMC were stimulated with viral peptide pools, and antigen-specific CD4+ T cell clonotypes were then identified by expansion using TCR sequencing. After less than eleven days of culture, CD4+ T cells were isolated with the EasySep CD4+ T cell isolation kit. None of the healthy vaccine recipients had a prior SARS-CoV-2 infection, which was confirmed by nucleocapsid antibody tests that came back negative both before and after vaccination. The library was generated by the immunoSEQ multiplex PCR assay. TCRdb's version of the immuneACCESS table is confined to in-frame rearrangements and falls short of the full clone set. An unresolved V gene accounts for under half of the shortfall where checked; the remainder is of unknown origin. Across this sample there are about 73,000 clones, with 60% to 85% seen only once. In total, the top ten clones hold 10% to 13% of the sample.

No cognate antigen is known for these TCRs. Here the sequenced sample was CD4+ T cells from PBMCs cultured with SARS-CoV-2 spike peptides, taken before COVID-19 vaccination. This sample's cell subset or site label indicates: SARS-CoV-2 spike overlapping peptide pool stimulation. Receptor source: a human donor who received a COVID-19 vaccine.

This chain joins TRBV11-2 and TRBJ2-3; D not certain. Trimming shortened V by 0 bases and J by 0 bases, and 4 bases separated the two germline ends. This CDR3 comprises 14 residues. Germline V gene data show CDR1 as SGHAT and CDR2 as FQNNGV. The DNA for the CDR3 is TGTGCCAGCAGCTTAGATCCCAGCACAGATACGCAGTATTTT. As protein: CASSLDPSTDTQYF.

The chain carries TRBV2 and TRBJ2-3, with 8 bases identical to TRBD2. The germline V gene has CDR1 SNHLY and CDR2 FYNNEI. The V gene end was trimmed by 4 bases and the J gene end by 0 bases; junction bases not matched to a gene: 6. The CDR3 runs 16 residues. CDR3 nucleotide sequence: TGTGCCAGCAGTGTTGGTAGCGGGGTGAGCACAGATACGCAGTATTTT. Translated: CASSVGSGVSTDTQYF.

The chain couples TRBV5-6 to TRBJ2-2; 8 positions match TRBD1. Germline V gives CDR1 SGHDT, CDR2 YYEEEE. CDR3 length equals 15 residues. V shed 1 base and J 6 bases; nucleotides not matched to a gene: 5. CDR3 loop: CASSLTGGFAGELFF. The CDR3 DNA follows: TGTGCCAGCAGCTTGACAGGGGGATTTGCCGGGGAGCTGTTTTTT.

The rearrangement joins TRBV28 to TRBJ2-3; TRBD1 might be the D (6 bases). CDR1 and CDR2 from the germline V gene are MDHEN and SYDVKM. This CDR3 contains 15 residues. V dropped 5 bases and J dropped 1 base, with 13 bases sitting between them. CDR3 nucleotide sequence: TGTGCCAGCAGTGGACGGGACACAGGCACAGATACGCAGTATTTT. This codes for CASSGRDTGTDTQYF.

This clone occurred once. The rearrangement links TRBV7-3 to TRBJ2-1; tentative D call: TRBD2 (6 bases). The CDR3 totals 19 residues. The germline V and J ends were trimmed by 5 bases and 3 bases, with 26 bases remaining between them. Germline loops: CDR1 SGHTA, CDR2 FQGTGA. The CDR3 reads CASSPRHRDRQAGYNEQFF. CDR3 bases: TGTGCCAGCAGCCCGAGGCACCGAGATCGGCAAGCGGGCTACAATGAGCAGTTCTTC.

This clone was seen only once. The V and J genes are TRBV30 and TRBJ2-1, with 7 bases aligning to TRBD1. The CDR3 is made up of 15 amino acids. Looked up from germline, CDR1 is GTSNPN and CDR2 is SVGIG (reference sequence). The J segment lost 7 bases and the V segment lost 1 base, leaving 10 bases of the junction unmatched. CDR3 region: CAWSATGLLGNEQFF. CDR3 DNA: TGTGCCTGGAGTGCGACAGGGCTGTTGGGTAATGAGCAGTTCTTC.

The gene calls are TRBV4-3 and TRBJ1-6, with no clear D. The CDR3 is 13 residues long. V was pared by 2 bases and J by 10 bases, with 9 bases between. Germline V gene data show CDR1 as LGHNA and CDR2 as YSLEER. In nucleotides, the CDR3 is TGCGCCAGCAGCCAAAGAGATGGGTCACCCCTCCACTTT. Its protein is CASSQRDGSPLHF.

The chain has TRBV12-5 and TRBJ2-3; 10 positions agree with TRBD2. V lost 2 bases and J lost 1; bases outside the gene matches: 9. The V gene's germline CDR1 is LGHNT and CDR2 FRNRAP. The CDR3 covers 18 residues. CDR3 in DNA: TGTGCTAGTGGTTTGACTCAGCTAGCGGGGGACCGCACAGATACGCAGTATTTT. It is translated as CASGLTQLAGDRTDTQYF.

This sequence joins TRBV12-5 and TRBJ1-1, with D possibly TRBD1 on 5 matching bases. The CDR3 extends over 14 amino acids. Germline V CDR1 and CDR2: LGHNT, FRNRAP. Trimming shortened V by 3 bases and J by 1 base, and 9 bases separated the two germline ends. The CDR3 loop reads CASGFPTENTEAFF. The DNA for the CDR3 is TGTGCTAGTGGTTTCCCGACAGAGAACACTGAAGCTTTCTTT.

V usage is TRBV7-2 and J usage is TRBJ2-5, with D perhaps TRBD2 (6 bases). The CDR3 has 16 residues. The V gene's germline CDR1 is SGHTA and CDR2 FQGNSA. Trimming left V 5 bases short and J 4 bases short, with 20 bases between. In DNA, the CDR3 is TGTGCCAGCAGCCCCCGCTTGGGACTCGGCGGAGAGACCCAGTACTTC. Translated: CASSPRLGLGGETQYF.